One and the same sample provided the 11 T cell receptor beta chains below, sequenced in a study of T-cell reconstitution after alpha-beta-depleted transplantation in children. As it was prepared, the TCRbeta library received unique molecular identifiers. TCRdb reprocessed the PCR reads via MiXCR and lists one record per CDR3 protein. The profile covers about 280,000 distinct CDR3 sequences, with roughly 12% appearing a single time and about 20% taken by the ten largest. The sample was peripheral blood, taken 180 days after TCRalphabeta/CD19-depleted stem cell transplant. The receptor set was obtained from a male patient aged 2 to 10 who had a stem cell transplant for chronic granulomatous disease, so the T cells may come from the graft donor.

This clonotype has ten or more counts. V and J are TRBV7-8 and TRBJ1-4; D is possibly TRBD1 (6 bases). Trimming took off 6 bases at V and 8 bases at J, with 22 bases between the two ends. The CDR3 spans 16 residues. Germline V lookup: CDR1 SGHVS, CDR2 FQNEAQ. CDR3 nucleotide sequence: TGTGCCAGCAGTCAGGGCAAACAGGGAGGGGGGGAAAAACTGTTTTTT. It translates to CASSQGKQGGGEKLFF. The full variable domain, with the rest looked up from reference TRBV7-8 and TRBJ1-4, is GAGVSQSPRYKVAKRGQDVALRCDPISGHVSLFWYQQALGQGPEFLTYFQNEAQLDKSGLPSDRFFAERPEGSVSTLKIQRTQQEDSAVYLCASSQGKQGGGEKLFFGSGTQLSVL.

This clonotype was observed many times. CDR3 coding DNA: TGTGCCAGCAGTTTTAAAAGGTGGGGTGTGAACACTGAAGCTTTCTTT. Amino acids: CASSFKRWGVNTEAFF. This chain uses TRBV27 with TRBJ1-1; D gene uncertain. There are 16 residues in the CDR3. The V end was cut by 3 bases, the J end by 0 bases, with 14 bases between. In germline, CDR1 is MNHEY, CDR2 SMNVEV (reference sequence).

This clonotype was observed many times. The V call is TRBV7-9, the J call TRBJ2-7; a possible D gene is TRBD1 (6 bases). Germline loops: CDR1 SEHNR, CDR2 FQNEAQ (reference sequence). V was trimmed by 7 bases and J by 7 bases, leaving 14 bases between them. CDR3 size: 12 residues. For the CDR3, the DNA is TGTGCCAGCACCGTGAGGGGGTTAGAGCAGTACTTC. It specifies CASTVRGLEQYF.

There are many counts of this clonotype. V usage is TRBV20-1 and J usage is TRBJ2-1, with D possibly being TRBD2 (6 bases). The CDR3 has 15 residues. Germline V gene lookup returns CDR1 DFQATT and CDR2 SNEGSKA (reference sequence). The V gene lost 5 bases and the J gene lost 4 bases, with 18 bases spanning the gap. The CDR3 loop is CSARQLADVYNEQFF. CDR3 nucleotides: TGCAGTGCTCGCCAACTAGCTGACGTATACAATGAGCAGTTCTTC.

The V call is TRBV7-8, the J call TRBJ2-1; TRBD2 aligns across 14 bases. This CDR3 has 18 amino acids. V gave up 5 bases and J gave up 5 bases; unmatched junction bases: 11. CDR1 is SGHVS, CDR2 FQNEAQ, per germline. The CDR3 DNA follows: TGTGCCAGCAGCCAACGACTAGCGGGAGGGCCAGGACACAATGAGCAGTTCTTC. Its protein product is CASSQRLAGGPGHNEQFF.

This clonotype was detected ten times or more. The chain employs TRBV16 and TRBJ1-3; D is undetermined. Trimming left V 2 bases short and J 0 bases short, with 8 bases between. From germline, CDR1 is KGHSY and CDR2 FQNENV. The CDR3 contains 15 residues. The CDR3 region has the DNA TGTGCCAGCAGCCAAGGGTCCAACTCTGGAAACACCATATATTTT. Protein product: CASSQGSNSGNTIYF. The variable domain in full, with the rest retrieved from reference TRBV16 and TRBJ1-3, is GEEVAQTPKHLVRGEGQKAKLYCAPIKGHSYVFWYQQVLKNEFKFLISFQNENVFDETGMPKERFSAKCLPNSPCSLEIQATKLEDSAVYFCASSQGSNSGNTIYFGEGSWLTVV.

A few counts support this clonotype. The genes are TRBV12-3 or TRBV12-4 and TRBJ1-2, with D perhaps TRBD1 (6 bases). Trimming took off 4 bases at V and 3 bases at J, with 12 bases between the two ends. This CDR3 comprises 14 residues. In DNA form, the CDR3 reads TGTGCCAGCAGTTCAGACCAGGGGCACTATGGCTACACCTTC. Its translation: CASSSDQGHYGYTF.

Many counts were recorded for this clonotype. This sequence joins TRBV20-1 and TRBJ2-5, with 8 bases that match TRBD1. The germline V gene has CDR1 DFQATT and CDR2 SNEGSKA (reference sequence). CDR3 length: 13 residues. The V and J ends lost 1 base and 5 bases, in that order; junction bases with no gene match: 3. The CDR3 DNA reads as TGCAGTGCTAGAGGAAGACAGGGGGAGACCCAGTACTTC. Its translation: CSARGRQGETQYF.

This chain connects TRBV20-1 to TRBJ1-1, with 7 bases matching TRBD1. The CDR3 covers 15 residues. Unmatched junction bases numbered 15, after V lost 6 bases and J lost 5 bases. CDR1 DFQATT and CDR2 SNEGSKA come from the germline V gene (reference sequence). The CDR3 loop reads CSAKAQGEEKTEAFF. CDR3 sequence (DNA): TGCAGTGCCAAGGCTCAGGGGGAAGAGAAGACTGAAGCTTTCTTT.

The sample holds many counts of this clonotype. The chain uses TRBV20-1 and TRBJ2-1, with 11 bases identical to TRBD2. The junction had 7 bases not matched to a gene; V was cut back by 0 bases and J by 3 bases. Per the germline V gene, CDR1 is DFQATT and CDR2 is SNEGSKA (reference sequence). This CDR3 is 17 amino acids long. The CDR3: CSARDIKTSGDYNEQFF. The CDR3 nucleotides are TGCAGTGCTAGAGATATAAAGACTAGCGGGGACTACAATGAGCAGTTCTTC.

This clonotype appeared many times. The chain employs TRBV20-1 and TRBJ1-1, with 8 bases aligning to TRBD1. V dropped 5 bases and J dropped 2; count of bases not matched to a gene: 7. The CDR3 runs to 14 residues. Per germline, CDR1 DFQATT and CDR2 SNEGSKA (reference sequence). The CDR3 reads CSAVRGPGNTEAFF. Here the CDR3 DNA reads TGCAGTGCTGTCAGGGGGCCGGGCAACACTGAAGCTTTCTTT.